These 13 T cell receptor beta chains came from one sample sequenced in a study of blood T cells in healthy people across ages. A second PCR, run for roughly 7 to 11 cycles, used a sample-barcoded 5' primer plus a J-beta primer mix. TCRdb itself ran the 5' RACE reads through MiXCR, one entry per CDR3 protein. In the table there are fewer than 2 million distinct CDR3 sequences, about two fifths of which are singletons. Sample: blood. These TCRs come from a human donor in good health.

The chain combines TRBV20-1 with TRBJ2-5, with D maybe TRBD2 (6 bases). The CDR3 loop spans 13 amino acids. Germline CDR1 reads DFQATT; CDR2 reads SNEGSKA (reference sequence). Deletions cut 4 bases from V and 5 bases from J, with 14 bases between. The CDR3 loop reads CSATPSGGETQYF. CDR3 DNA sequence: TGCAGTGCTACCCCCAGTGGAGGGGAGACCCAGTACTTC.

Details on this clonotype: Sequence at one end of the junction differs from germline and may be a read error. The CDR3 protein is CASRAGANVPTF. CDR3 in DNA: TGTGCCAGTAGAGCTGGGGCCAACGTCCCGACTTTC. The rearrangement uses TRBV6-5 and TRBJ2-6; tentatively, D is TRBD1 (5 bases). Germline V lookup: CDR1 MNHEY, CDR2 SVGAGI. The CDR3 is made up of 12 amino acids.

This clonotype was counted only a few times. V gene TRBV6-6 combines with J gene TRBJ1-5, with 9 bases identical to TRBD1. The CDR3 consists of 14 residues. Unmatched junction bases numbered 1, after V lost 2 bases and J lost 5 bases. From germline, CDR1 is MNHNY and CDR2 SVGAGI (reference sequence). The CDR3 DNA follows: TGTGCCAGCAGTTACCGGGACAGGGATCAGCCCCAGCATTTT. Its protein is CASSYRDRDQPQHF.

This clonotype has a handful of counts. This chain connects TRBV2 to TRBJ2-4, with TRBD2 matching over 7 bases. The DNA matches TRBJ2-7 better at its end, which makes the J call doubtful. From germline, CDR1 is SNHLY and CDR2 FYNNEI. The CDR3 totals 13 residues. CDR3 coding DNA: TGTGCCAGCAGAAAACTAGCGATTGACGAGCAGTACTTC. Amino acid sequence: CASRKLAIDEQYF.

V and J are TRBV9 and TRBJ2-1; possibly TRBD1 for D (6 bases). The CDR3 runs to 15 residues. CDR1 and CDR2 (germline): SGDLS, YYNGEE. The V and J ends lost 3 bases and 7 bases respectively, with 17 bases between them. The CDR3 loop reads CASSAGAGVGNEQFF. The CDR3 DNA reads TGTGCCAGCAGCGCAGGGGCAGGGGTAGGGAATGAGCAGTTCTTC.

On this clonotype: At one end the junction does not follow the germline gene, possibly because of a read error. This chain uses TRBV13 with TRBJ1-1; possible D gene TRBD1, 6 bases. The V gene's germline CDR1 is PRHDT and CDR2 FYEKMQ (reference sequence). The CDR3 extends over 12 amino acids. CDR3 region: CASTLGGQGTFF. The DNA of the CDR3 is TGTGCCAGCACCTTAGGGGGGCAGGGAACTTTCTTT. Complete variable domain (other parts from reference TRBV13 and TRBJ1-1): AAGVIQSPRHLIKEKRETATLKCYPIPRHDTVYWYQQGPGQDPQFLISFYEKMQSDKGSIPDRFSAQQFSDYHSELNMSSLELGDSALYFCASTLGGQGTFFGQGTRLTVV.

There are a few counts of this clonotype. The J gene is TRBJ2-7, the V gene TRBV7-2, with D maybe TRBD1 (6 bases). V was clipped by 4 bases and J by 6 bases, with 16 bases between them. Germline CDR1 SGHTA, CDR2 FQGNSA. The CDR3 runs 14 residues. CDR3 amino acids: CASSSRGPGSEQYF. For the CDR3, the DNA is TGTGCCAGCAGCTCCAGGGGACCTGGGAGCGAGCAGTACTTC.

This clonotype was observed a handful of times. The chain recombines TRBV6-2 or TRBV6-3 with TRBJ2-7, with D tentatively TRBD1 (5 bases). Trimming cost V 8 bases and J 6 bases, with 14 bases left between them. Germline CDR1 is MNHEY and CDR2 is SVGEGT. CDR3 length equals 12 residues. The CDR3 spells CASRDPDSEQYF. DNA of the CDR3: TGTGCCAGCCGCGATCCCGACAGCGAGCAGTACTTC.

This sequence joins TRBV12-3 or TRBV12-4 and TRBJ1-6, with D possibly matching TRBD1 (5 bases). The CDR3 totals 14 residues. V was cut by 6 bases and J by 7 bases, with 13 bases left in between. This CDR3 is CASRDNEGNSPLHF. CDR3 bases: TGTGCCAGCAGGGACAACGAGGGCAATTCACCCCTCCACTTT.

About this clonotype itself: Sequence at one end of the junction differs from germline and may be a read error. This chain links TRBV6-2 or TRBV6-3 with TRBJ2-4; no reliable D call. Germline V CDR1 and CDR2: MNHEY, SVGEGT. The CDR3 contains 14 residues. The DNA of the CDR3 is TGTGCCAGCAGGTACTCTGATCGGGAAAACATTCAGTACTTC. Translated, it gives CASRYSDRENIQYF.

This clonotype was recorded many times. The gene calls are TRBV20-1 and TRBJ1-2; maybe TRBD1 (5 bases). V was shortened by 6 bases and J by 2 bases, with 10 bases between the two germline ends. There are 12 residues in the CDR3. Germline V gene lookup returns CDR1 DFQATT and CDR2 SNEGSKA (reference sequence). CDR3 nucleotide sequence: TGCAGTGCCGGGGGATCCAACTATGGCTACACCTTC. Residues: CSAGGSNYGYTF.

This chain links TRBV7-2 with TRBJ2-2; D call uncertain. V lost 1 base, J lost 11 bases, and 14 bases lay in between. The CDR3 sequence is 14 residues long. CDR1 is SGHTA, CDR2 FQGNSA, per germline. The CDR3 coding sequence is TGTGCCAGCAGCTTAGTCCCGGCAGCTGGCGAGCTGTTTTTT. Protein: CASSLVPAAGELFF.

This clonotype turned up a few times. The genes are TRBV5-1 and TRBJ2-2, with 7 nucleotides matching TRBD1. The junction had 8 bases not matched to a gene; V was cut back by 2 bases and J by 4 bases. Germline loops: CDR1 SGHRS, CDR2 YFSETQ. The CDR3 is made up of 16 amino acids. This CDR3 reads CASSLRDSGATGELFF. The CDR3 region has the DNA TGCGCCAGCAGCTTACGGGACAGCGGAGCCACCGGGGAGCTGTTTTTT.